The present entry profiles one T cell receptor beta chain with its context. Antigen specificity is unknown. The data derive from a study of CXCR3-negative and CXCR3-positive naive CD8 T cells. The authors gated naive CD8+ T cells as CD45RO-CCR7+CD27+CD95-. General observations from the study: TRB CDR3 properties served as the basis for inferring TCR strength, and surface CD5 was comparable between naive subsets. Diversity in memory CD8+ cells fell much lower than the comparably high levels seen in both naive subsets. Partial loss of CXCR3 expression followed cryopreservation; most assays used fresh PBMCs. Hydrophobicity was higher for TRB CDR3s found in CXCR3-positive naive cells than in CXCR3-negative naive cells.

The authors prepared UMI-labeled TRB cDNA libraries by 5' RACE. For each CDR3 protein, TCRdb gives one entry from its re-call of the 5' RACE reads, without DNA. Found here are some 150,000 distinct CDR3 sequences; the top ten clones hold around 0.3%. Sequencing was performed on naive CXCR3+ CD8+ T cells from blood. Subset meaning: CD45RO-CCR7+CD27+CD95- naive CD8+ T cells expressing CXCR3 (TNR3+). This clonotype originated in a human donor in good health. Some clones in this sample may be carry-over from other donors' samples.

CDR3 region: CASSSAEEQFF. V gene TRBV12-3 or TRBV12-4 combines with J gene TRBJ2-1. The CDR3 is made up of 11 amino acids.